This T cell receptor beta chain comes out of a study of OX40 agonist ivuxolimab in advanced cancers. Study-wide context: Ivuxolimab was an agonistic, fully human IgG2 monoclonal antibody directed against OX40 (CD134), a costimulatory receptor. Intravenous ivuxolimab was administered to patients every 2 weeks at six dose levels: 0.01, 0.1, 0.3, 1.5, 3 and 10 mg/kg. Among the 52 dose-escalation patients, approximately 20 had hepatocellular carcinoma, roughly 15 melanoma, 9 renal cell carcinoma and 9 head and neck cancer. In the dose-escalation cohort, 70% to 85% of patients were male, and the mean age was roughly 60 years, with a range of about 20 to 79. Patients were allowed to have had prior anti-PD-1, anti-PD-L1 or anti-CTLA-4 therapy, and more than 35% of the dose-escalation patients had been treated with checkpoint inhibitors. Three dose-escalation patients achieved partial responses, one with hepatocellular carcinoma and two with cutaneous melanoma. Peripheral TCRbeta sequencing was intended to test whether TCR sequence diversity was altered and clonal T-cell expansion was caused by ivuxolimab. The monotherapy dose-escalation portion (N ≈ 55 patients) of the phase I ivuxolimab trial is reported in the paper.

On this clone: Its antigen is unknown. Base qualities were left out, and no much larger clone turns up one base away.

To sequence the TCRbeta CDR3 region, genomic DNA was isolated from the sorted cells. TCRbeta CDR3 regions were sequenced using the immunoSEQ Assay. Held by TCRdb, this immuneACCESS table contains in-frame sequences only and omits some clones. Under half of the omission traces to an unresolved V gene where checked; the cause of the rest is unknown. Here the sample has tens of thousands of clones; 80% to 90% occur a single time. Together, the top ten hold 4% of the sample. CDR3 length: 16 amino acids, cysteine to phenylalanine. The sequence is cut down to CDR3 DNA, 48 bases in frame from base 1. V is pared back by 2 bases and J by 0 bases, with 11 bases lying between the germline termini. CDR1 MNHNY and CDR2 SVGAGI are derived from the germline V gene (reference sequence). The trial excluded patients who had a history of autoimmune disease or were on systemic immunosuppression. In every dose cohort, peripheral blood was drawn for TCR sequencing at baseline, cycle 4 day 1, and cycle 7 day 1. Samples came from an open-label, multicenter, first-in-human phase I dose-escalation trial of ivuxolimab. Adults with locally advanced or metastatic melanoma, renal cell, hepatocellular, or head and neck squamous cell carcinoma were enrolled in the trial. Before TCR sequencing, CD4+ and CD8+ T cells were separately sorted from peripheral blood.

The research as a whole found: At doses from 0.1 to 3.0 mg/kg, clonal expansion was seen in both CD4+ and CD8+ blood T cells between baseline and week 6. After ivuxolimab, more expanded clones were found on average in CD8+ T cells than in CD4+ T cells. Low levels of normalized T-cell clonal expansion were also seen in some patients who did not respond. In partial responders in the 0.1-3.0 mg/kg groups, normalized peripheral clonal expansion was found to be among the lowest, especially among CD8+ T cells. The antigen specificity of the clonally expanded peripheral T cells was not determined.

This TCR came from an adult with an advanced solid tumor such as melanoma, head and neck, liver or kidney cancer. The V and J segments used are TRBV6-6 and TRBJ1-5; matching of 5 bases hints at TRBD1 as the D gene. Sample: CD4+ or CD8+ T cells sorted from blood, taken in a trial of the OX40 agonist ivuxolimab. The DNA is TGTGCCAGCAGTTACGTCGGGACCATTAGCAATCAGCCCCAGCATTTT. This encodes CASSYVGTISNQPQHF.